The sequence of this T cell receptor (beta chain) was determined in a study of cytomegalovirus exposure and HLA in healthy donors. TCRdb keeps only in-frame clones here, not all; method: immunoSEQ multiplex PCR. The sample lists roughly 240,000 clones; around 87% were seen once. J was trimmed by 8 bases and V by 7 bases; bases with no gene match: 9. CDR1 and CDR2 (germline): LGHNA, YSLEER. This CDR3 comprises 15 residues. The source of this sequence is a man aged 18-30 years in good health and CMV-seronegative. The chain employs TRBV4-3 and TRBJ2-1; 12 bases line up with TRBD2. Sequencing was carried out using PBMCs. The chain's CDR3 is CASTMTSGSFHEQFF. The CDR3 DNA reads TGCGCCAGCACCATGACTAGCGGGAGTTTCCATGAGCAGTTCTTC.